The clone carrying this TCR beta chain was counted between two and nine times. These data are taken from a study of blood T cell repertoires in COVID-19. The CDR3 is made up of 15 amino acids. Germline assignment: CDR1 SGHTA and CDR2 FQGNSA. Trimming removed 2 bases from V and 2 bases from J, with 13 bases in between. Per the original methods: Cell counts per sample came from amplifying reference gene primers. The table came from immunoSEQ multiplex PCR; TCRdb's copy has only in-frame clones and leaves some out. V and J calls and clone size are copied from that table; D and trimming were computed from the DNA. Here the sample spans around 130,000 clones, approximately 86% being singletons.

The gene calls are TRBV7-2 and TRBJ2-7; TRBD1 is a possible D gene (7 bases). The TCR sequence derives from a woman aged 50 to 60 who had recovered from COVID-19. What was sequenced was peripheral blood. The CDR3: CASSLRQGGPYEQYF. The CDR3 region has the DNA TGTGCCAGCAGCTTACGACAGGGAGGACCCTACGAGCAGTACTTC. The whole variable domain, remainder taken from reference TRBV7-2 and TRBJ2-7, is GAGVSQSPSNKVTEKGKDVELRCDPISGHTALYWYRQSLGQGLEFLIYFQGNSAPDKSGLPSDRFSAERTGGSVSTLTIQRTQQEDSAVYLCASSLRQGGPYEQYFGPGTRLTVT.